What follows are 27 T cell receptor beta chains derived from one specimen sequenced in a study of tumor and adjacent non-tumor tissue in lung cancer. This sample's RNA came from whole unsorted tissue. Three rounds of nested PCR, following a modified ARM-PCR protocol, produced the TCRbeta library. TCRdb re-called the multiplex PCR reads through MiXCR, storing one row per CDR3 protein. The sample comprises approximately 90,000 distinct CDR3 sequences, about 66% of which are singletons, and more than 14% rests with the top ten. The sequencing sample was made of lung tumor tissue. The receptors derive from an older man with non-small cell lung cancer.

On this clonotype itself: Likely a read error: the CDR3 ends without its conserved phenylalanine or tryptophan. The CDR3 loop is CASGYRNNQPQHI. The CDR3 region has the DNA TGTGCCAGCGGATACAGAAATAATCAGCCCCAGCATATT. This chain connects TRBV6-5 to TRBJ1-5; D remains ambiguous. Between the trimmed V and J ends, which lost 8 bases and 4 bases, there was a span of 12 bases. Germline-derived CDR1 and CDR2 are MNHEY and SVGAGI. CDR3 length: 13 amino acids.

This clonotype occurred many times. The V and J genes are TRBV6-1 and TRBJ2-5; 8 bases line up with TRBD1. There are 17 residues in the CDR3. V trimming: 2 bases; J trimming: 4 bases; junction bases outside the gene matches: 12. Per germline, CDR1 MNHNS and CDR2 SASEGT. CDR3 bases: TGTGCCAGCAGTGAAAGGGGGCGACAGGGGAGGCGAGAGACCCAGTACTTC. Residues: CASSERGRQGRRETQYF.

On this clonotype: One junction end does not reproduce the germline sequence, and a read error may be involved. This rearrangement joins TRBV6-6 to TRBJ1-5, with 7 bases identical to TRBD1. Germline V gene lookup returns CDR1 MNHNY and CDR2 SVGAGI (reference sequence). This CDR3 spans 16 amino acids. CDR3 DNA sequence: TGTGCCAGCAACACTCGGACAGGACCAGAGGGAGAGCCCCAGCGTTTT. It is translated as CASNTRTGPEGEPQRF.

The CDR3 loop reads CASWDQDGHYEQYF. CDR3 sequence (DNA): TGCGCCAGCTGGGACCAGGACGGACATTACGAGCAGTACTTC. The rearrangement joins TRBV10-2 to TRBJ2-7; D possibly uses TRBD1 or TRBD2 (5 bases each). This CDR3 is built from 14 residues. Germline V lookup: CDR1 WSHSY, CDR2 SAAADI. The V end was cut by 8 bases, the J end by 4 bases, with 18 bases between.

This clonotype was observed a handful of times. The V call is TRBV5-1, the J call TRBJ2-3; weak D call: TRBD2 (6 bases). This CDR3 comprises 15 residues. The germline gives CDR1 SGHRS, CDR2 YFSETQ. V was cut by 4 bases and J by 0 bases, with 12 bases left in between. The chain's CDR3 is CASSPQRASTDTQYF. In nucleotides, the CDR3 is TGCGCCAGCAGCCCACAGCGGGCTAGCACAGATACGCAGTATTTT. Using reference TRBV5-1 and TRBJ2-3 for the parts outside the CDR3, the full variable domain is KAGVTQTPRYLIKTRGQQVTLSCSPISGHRSVSWYQQTPGQGLQFLFEYFSETQRNKGNFPGRFSGRQFSNSRSEMNVSTLELGDSALYLCASSPQRASTDTQYFGPGTRLTVL.

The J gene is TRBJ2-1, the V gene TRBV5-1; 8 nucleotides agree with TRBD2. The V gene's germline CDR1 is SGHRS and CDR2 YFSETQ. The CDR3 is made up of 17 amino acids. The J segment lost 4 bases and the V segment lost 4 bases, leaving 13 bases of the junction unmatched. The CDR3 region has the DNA TGCGCCAGCAGCCCCAGGACTAGCCGGGGGAATTACAATGAGCAGTTCTTC. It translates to CASSPRTSRGNYNEQFF.

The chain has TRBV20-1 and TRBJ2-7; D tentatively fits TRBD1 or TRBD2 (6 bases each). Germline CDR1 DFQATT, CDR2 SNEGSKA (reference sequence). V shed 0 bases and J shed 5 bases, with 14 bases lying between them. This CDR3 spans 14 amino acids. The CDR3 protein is CSARDGGLMDEQYF. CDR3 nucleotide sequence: TGCAGTGCTAGAGATGGGGGGCTTATGGACGAGCAGTACTTC.

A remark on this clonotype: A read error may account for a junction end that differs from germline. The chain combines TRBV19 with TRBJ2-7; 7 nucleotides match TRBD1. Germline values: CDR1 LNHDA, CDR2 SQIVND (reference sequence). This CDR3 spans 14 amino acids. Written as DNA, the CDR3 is TGTACCAGTAAACTGACAGGGAGCTCCTACGAGCGGTACTTC. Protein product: CTSKLTGSSYERYF.

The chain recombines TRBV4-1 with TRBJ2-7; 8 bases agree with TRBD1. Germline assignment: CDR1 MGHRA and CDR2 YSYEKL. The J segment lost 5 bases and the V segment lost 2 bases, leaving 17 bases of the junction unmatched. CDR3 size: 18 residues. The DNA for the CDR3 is TGCGCCAGCAGCCAAATTATATCGACGGGAGACAGGGGACACGAGCAGTACTTC. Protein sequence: CASSQIISTGDRGHEQYF.

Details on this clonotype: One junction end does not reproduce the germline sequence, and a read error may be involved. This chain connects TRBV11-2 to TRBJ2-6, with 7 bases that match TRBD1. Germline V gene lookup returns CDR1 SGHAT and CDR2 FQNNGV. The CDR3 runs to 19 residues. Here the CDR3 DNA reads TGTGCTAGCAGCTCCCCGAGGGGAAGAGGGGGCTCTTGGGCCAACGTCCTGAGTTTC. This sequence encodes CASSSPRGRGGSWANVLSF.

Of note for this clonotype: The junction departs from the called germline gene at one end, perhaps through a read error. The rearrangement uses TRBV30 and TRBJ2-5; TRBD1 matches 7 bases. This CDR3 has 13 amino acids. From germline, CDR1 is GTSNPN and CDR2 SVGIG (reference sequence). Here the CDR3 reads CAWTAGGQETRYF. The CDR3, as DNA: TGTGCCTGGACGGCAGGGGGTCAAGAGACCCGGTACTTC.

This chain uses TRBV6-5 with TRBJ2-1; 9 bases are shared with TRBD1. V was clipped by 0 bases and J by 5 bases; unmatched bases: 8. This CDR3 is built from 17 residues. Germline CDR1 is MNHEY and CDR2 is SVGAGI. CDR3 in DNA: TGTGCCAGCAGTTACTCTGGGACAGGGTTTTCGGACAATGAGCAGTTCTTC. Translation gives CASSYSGTGFSDNEQFF.

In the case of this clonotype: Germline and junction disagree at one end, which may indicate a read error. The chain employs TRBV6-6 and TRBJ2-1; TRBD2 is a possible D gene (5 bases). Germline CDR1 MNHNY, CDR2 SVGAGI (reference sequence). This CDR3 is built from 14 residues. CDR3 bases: TGTGCCAGCAGTTACTCAACGTCTAGCAATGAGCGGTTCTTC. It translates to CASSYSTSSNERFF.

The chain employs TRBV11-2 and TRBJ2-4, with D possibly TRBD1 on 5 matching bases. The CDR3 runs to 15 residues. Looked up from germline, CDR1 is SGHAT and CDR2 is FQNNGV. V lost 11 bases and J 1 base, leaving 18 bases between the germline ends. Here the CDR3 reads CAGNPEGVAKNIQYF. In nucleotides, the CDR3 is TGTGCCGGCAACCCCGAAGGGGTGGCCAAAAACATTCAGTACTTC.

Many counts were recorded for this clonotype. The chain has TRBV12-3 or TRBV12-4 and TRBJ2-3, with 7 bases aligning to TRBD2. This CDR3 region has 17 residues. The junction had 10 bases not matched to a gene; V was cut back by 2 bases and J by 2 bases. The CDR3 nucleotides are TGTGCCAGCAGTTTAAGGGTCGTAGCGGGCCACACAGATACGCAGTATTTT. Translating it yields CASSLRVVAGHTDTQYF.

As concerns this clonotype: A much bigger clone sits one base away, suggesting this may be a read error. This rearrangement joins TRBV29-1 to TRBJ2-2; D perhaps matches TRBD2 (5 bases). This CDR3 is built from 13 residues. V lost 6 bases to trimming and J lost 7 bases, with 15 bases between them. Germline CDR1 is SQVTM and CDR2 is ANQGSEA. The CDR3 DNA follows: TGCAGCGTACGGATAGGGCGGGTCGGGGAGCTGTTTTTT. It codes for CSVRIGRVGELFF.

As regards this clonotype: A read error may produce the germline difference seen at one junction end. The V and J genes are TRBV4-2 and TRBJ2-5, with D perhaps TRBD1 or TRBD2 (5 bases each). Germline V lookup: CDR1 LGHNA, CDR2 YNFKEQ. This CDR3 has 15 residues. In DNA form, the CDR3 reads TGTGCCAACAGCCGCGAGTGGGACGCCATACAGACCCAATACTTC. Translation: CANSREWDAIQTQYF.

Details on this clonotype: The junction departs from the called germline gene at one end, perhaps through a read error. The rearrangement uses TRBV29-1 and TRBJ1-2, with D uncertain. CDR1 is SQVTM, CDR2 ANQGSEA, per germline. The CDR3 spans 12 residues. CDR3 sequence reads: CCVEVPLHGYTF. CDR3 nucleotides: TGCTGCGTTGAAGTTCCCCTCCATGGCTACACCTTC.

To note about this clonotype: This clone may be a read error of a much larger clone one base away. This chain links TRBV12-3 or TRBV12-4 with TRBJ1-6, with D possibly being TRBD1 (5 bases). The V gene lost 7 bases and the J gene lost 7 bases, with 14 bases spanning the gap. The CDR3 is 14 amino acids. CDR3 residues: CASMDDRRNSPLHF. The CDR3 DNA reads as TGTGCCAGCATGGATGACAGAAGAAATTCACCCCTCCACTTT.

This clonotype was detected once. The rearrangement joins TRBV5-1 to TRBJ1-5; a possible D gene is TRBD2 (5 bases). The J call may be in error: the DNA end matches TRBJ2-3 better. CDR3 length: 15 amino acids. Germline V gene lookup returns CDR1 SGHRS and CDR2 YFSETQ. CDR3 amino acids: CASSLTSGGNQPQYF. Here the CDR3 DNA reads TGCGCCAGCAGCTTGACGTCAGGAGGCAATCAGCCCCAGTATTTT.

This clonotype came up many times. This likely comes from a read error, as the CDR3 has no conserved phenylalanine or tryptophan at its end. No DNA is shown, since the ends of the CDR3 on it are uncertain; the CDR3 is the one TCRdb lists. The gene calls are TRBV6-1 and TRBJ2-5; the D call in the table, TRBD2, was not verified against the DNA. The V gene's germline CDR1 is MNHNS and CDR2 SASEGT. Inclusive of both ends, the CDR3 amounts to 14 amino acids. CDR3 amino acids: CASSEAELAGGKME.

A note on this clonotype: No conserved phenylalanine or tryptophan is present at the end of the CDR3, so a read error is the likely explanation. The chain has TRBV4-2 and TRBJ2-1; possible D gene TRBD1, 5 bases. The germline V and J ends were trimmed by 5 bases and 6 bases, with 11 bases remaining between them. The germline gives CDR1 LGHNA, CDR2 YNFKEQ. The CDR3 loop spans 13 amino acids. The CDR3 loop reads CASSSTDGNEQFY. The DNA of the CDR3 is TGTGCCAGCAGCTCGACAGACGGCAATGAGCAGTTCTAT.

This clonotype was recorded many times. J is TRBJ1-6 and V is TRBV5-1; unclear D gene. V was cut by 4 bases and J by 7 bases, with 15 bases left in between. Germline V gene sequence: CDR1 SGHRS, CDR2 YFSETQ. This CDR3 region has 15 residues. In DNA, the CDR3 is TGCGCCAGCAGCAACACCACGGGGAGAAATTCACCCCTCCACTTT. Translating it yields CASSNTTGRNSPLHF.

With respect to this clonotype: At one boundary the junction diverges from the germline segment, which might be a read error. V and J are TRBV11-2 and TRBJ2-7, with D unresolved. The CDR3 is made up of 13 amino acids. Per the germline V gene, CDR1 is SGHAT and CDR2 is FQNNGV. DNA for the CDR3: TGTGCCAGTAGCTCCGGGCTGCTTTACGAGCAGTACTTC. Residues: CASSSGLLYEQYF.

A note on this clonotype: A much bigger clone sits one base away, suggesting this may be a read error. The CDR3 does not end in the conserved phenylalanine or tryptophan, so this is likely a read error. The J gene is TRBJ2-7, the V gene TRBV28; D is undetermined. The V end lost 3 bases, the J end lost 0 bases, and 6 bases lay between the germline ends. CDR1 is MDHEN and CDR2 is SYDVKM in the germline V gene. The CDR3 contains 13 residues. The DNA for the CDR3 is TGTGCCAGCAGTTTGGGTCCCTCCTACGAGCAGTACATC. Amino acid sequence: CASSLGPSYEQYI.

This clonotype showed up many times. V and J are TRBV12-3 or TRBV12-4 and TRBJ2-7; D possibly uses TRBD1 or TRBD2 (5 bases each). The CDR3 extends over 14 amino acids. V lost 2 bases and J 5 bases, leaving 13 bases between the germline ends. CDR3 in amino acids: CASSLRGAIDEQYF. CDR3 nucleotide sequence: TGTGCCAGCAGTTTACGAGGGGCTATAGACGAGCAGTACTTC.

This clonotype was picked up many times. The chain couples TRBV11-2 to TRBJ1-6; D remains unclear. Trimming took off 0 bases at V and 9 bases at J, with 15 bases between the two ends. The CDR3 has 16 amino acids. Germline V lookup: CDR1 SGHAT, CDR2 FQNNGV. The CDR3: CASSLDKHQTSSPLHF. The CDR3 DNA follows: TGTGCCAGCAGCTTAGATAAACATCAGACCAGTTCACCCCTCCACTTT.